The 2 T cell receptor beta chains listed next were all sequenced from one sample in a study of cytomegalovirus exposure and HLA in healthy donors. The PCR used 60 Vbeta and 13 Jbeta primers. The protocol was immunoSEQ multiplex PCR, while the TCRdb copy is restricted to in-frame clones and leaves out a portion. The table shows 220,000 or so clones, with more than 65% occurring only once. The sequencing input was PBMCs. The source of these receptors is a man aged 45-65 years in good health and CMV-seronegative.

The rearrangement uses TRBV2 and TRBJ1-5, with D possibly TRBD1 on 5 matching bases. The CDR3 length is 15 residues. V dropped 4 bases and J dropped 6 bases, with 16 bases sitting between them. CDR1 SNHLY and CDR2 FYNNEI come from the germline V gene. The CDR3 bases are TGTGCCAGCAGTGGTCATGGGGGGGAGGGTCAGCCCCAGCATTTT. The encoded protein is CASSGHGGEGQPQHF.

The gene calls are TRBV2 and TRBJ1-3; D is unclear. V lost 8 bases, J lost 4 bases, and 21 bases lay in between. The germline CDR1 and CDR2 sequences are SNHLY and FYNNEI. This CDR3 contains 16 residues. This CDR3 is CASSQADIRTGNTIYF. The CDR3 nucleotides are TGTGCCAGCTCCCAAGCAGACATCCGAACGGGAAACACCATATATTTT.